Below, 8 T cell receptor beta chains from the same sample are listed, as sequenced in a study of PD-1 blockade in classical Hodgkin lymphoma. Every patient experienced relapse after autologous stem cell transplantation, and brentuximab vedotin exposure varied. Only in-frame clones appear in the TCRdb table, and some are missing; sequencing was by immunoSEQ multiplex PCR. Counted here are tens of thousands of clones, 89% occurring once; the ten biggest clones make up roughly a fifth. Sequences were derived from peripheral blood mononuclear cells (PBMCs), sampled at baseline. The receptors were sampled from a human donor with classical Hodgkin lymphoma.

The CDR3 reads CASSPQNTEAFF. For the CDR3, the DNA is TGTGCCAGCAGCCCACAGAACACTGAAGCTTTCTTT. The chain links TRBV7-2 to TRBJ1-1; D uncertain. The V end lost 5 bases, the J end lost 1 base, and 5 bases lay between the germline ends. This CDR3 contains 12 residues. From germline, CDR1 is SGHTA and CDR2 FQGNSA.

The J gene is TRBJ2-6, the V gene TRBV27, with 11 bases lining up with TRBD1. CDR1 MNHEY and CDR2 SMNVEV come from the germline V gene (reference sequence). Trimming took 2 bases from V and 0 from J; bases not matched to a gene: 9. CDR3 length: 20 residues. The CDR3 DNA follows: TGTGCCAGCAGTTTACGCGGGACAGGGGGGTTAGCCTCTGGGGCCAACGTCCTGACTTTC. Translating gives CASSLRGTGGLASGANVLTF.

The rearrangement uses TRBV27 and TRBJ1-1; a weak D match, TRBD1 (5 bases). CDR3 length equals 15 residues. Looked up from germline, CDR1 is MNHEY and CDR2 is SMNVEV (reference sequence). V was shortened by 2 bases and J by 4 bases, with 14 bases between the two germline ends. CDR3: CASSLGTGGGTEAFF. The CDR3 DNA sequence: TGTGCCAGCAGTTTAGGGACGGGGGGAGGCACTGAAGCTTTCTTT.

V gene TRBV30 combines with J gene TRBJ1-2, with 8 bases aligning to TRBD1. V trimming: 5 bases; J trimming: 4 bases; junction bases outside the gene matches: 24. CDR3 length equals 19 residues. Germline V gene lookup returns CDR1 GTSNPN and CDR2 SVGIG (reference sequence). The CDR3: CAWQSLQQGARGSGYGYTF. CDR3 nucleotides: TGTGCCTGGCAATCCCTACAGCAGGGGGCGCGAGGTTCGGGCTATGGCTACACCTTC. The whole variable domain, remainder taken from reference TRBV30 and TRBJ1-2, is SQTIHQWPATLVQPVGSPLSLECTVEGTSNPNLYWYRQAAGRGLQLLFYSVGIGQISSEVPQNLSASRPQDRQFILSSKKLLLSDSGFYLCAWQSLQQGARGSGYGYTFGSGTRLTVV.

V and J are TRBV2 and TRBJ1-1; 8 bases agree with TRBD1. The CDR3 loop spans 13 amino acids. The ends lost 3 bases at V and 5 bases at J; junction bases unmatched: 2. CDR1 is SNHLY, CDR2 FYNNEI, per germline. The DNA of the CDR3 is TGTGCCAGCAGTGACAGGGGGCTTACTGAAGCTTTCTTT. This codes for CASSDRGLTEAFF.

V usage is TRBV23-1 and J usage is TRBJ2-3, with TRBD1 matching 7 bases. TRBV23-1 is an ORF; its function is uncertain. CDR3 length: 19 residues. After removal of 5 bases from V and 1 base from J, the junction contained 18 bases not matched to a gene. CDR3 residues: CASSSTEGTGEVGTDTQYF. The CDR3 nucleotides are TGCGCCAGCAGTAGTACCGAGGGAACAGGGGAAGTGGGCACAGATACGCAGTATTTT.

This clone has only one observation. The chain is built from TRBV7-2 and TRBJ2-3, with 9 bases that match TRBD1. Trimming cost V 5 bases and J 0 bases; bases outside gene matches: 6. This CDR3 has 16 residues. Germline lookup yields CDR1 SGHTA and CDR2 FQGNSA. In DNA, the CDR3 is TGTGCCAGCAGCAACGACAGGGGGGTTAGCACAGATACGCAGTATTTT. It codes for CASSNDRGVSTDTQYF.

V usage is TRBV5-6 and J usage is TRBJ2-1; 7 bases line up with TRBD1. The CDR3 consists of 13 residues. Germline values: CDR1 SGHDT, CDR2 YYEEEE. Trimming took 2 bases from V and 14 from J; bases not matched to a gene: 10. CDR3 region: CASSFGLTGSKFF. CDR3 DNA sequence: TGTGCCAGCAGCTTTGGGTTGACAGGGTCCAAGTTCTTC. The entire variable domain, with the rest obtained from reference TRBV5-6 and TRBJ2-1, is as follows: DAGVTQSPTHLIKTRGQQVTLRCSPKSGHDTVSWYQQALGQGPQFIFQYYEEEERQRGNFPDRFSGHQFPNYSSELNVNALLLGDSALYLCASSFGLTGSKFFGPGTRLTVL.